The rows below give T cell receptor beta chains drawn from one sample of a study of cytomegalovirus exposure and HLA in healthy donors. Assay: immunoSEQ multiplex PCR; the TCRdb copy retains only in-frame clones and omits some. Found here are over 150,000 clones, around 83% of them singletons; the top ten hold approximately 1%. The sequenced sample was PBMCs. Receptor source: a girl between 2 and 10 years old in good health and CMV-seropositive. CDR3s include the opening cysteine and the closing phenylalanine or tryptophan. Fields, in order: CDR3 DNA, CDR3 protein, D gene, V gene, clone size, J gene. The D gene is left open where the match is weak. Clone size is shown for a subset of rows, as once, few, many or a class of expanded clone.

cdr3_nt: TGCGCCAGCAGCTTGGTAGCGGGCACAGATACGCAGTATTTT
cdr3_aa: CASSLVAGTDTQYF
d_call: .
v_call: TRBV5-1
clone_size: .
j_call: TRBJ2-3

cdr3_nt: TGTGCCAGCAGCTTGTTGGCAGGGGGCGAGCAGTACTTC
cdr3_aa: CASSLLAGGEQYF
d_call: TRBD1
v_call: TRBV5-4
clone_size: few
j_call: TRBJ2-7

cdr3_nt: TGTGCCAGCAGCGAACAGGGATCAAATAATTCACCCCTCCACTTT
cdr3_aa: CASSEQGSNNSPLHF
d_call: .
v_call: TRBV2
clone_size: .
j_call: TRBJ1-6

cdr3_nt: TGTGCCAGCGCCGACGACCCGGGACTAGCGGGGACTCCGTACTTC
cdr3_aa: CASADDPGLAGTPYF
d_call: TRBD2
v_call: TRBV5-6
clone_size: .
j_call: TRBJ2-5

cdr3_nt: TGTGCCAGCAGCTTGGCTAGCGGGAGTGGGTCAGGCCACAATGAGCAGTTCTTC
cdr3_aa: CASSLASGSGSGHNEQFF
d_call: TRBD2
v_call: TRBV5-8
clone_size: few
j_call: TRBJ2-1

cdr3_nt: TGTGCCAGCTCACCCCTATCGACAGGGAATGAGCAGTTCTTC
cdr3_aa: CASSPLSTGNEQFF
d_call: TRBD1
v_call: TRBV18
clone_size: .
j_call: TRBJ2-1

cdr3_nt: TGTGCCACCACCCTAGGAGGGGGCCTTAATGAAAAACTGTTTTTT
cdr3_aa: CATTLGGGLNEKLFF
d_call: TRBD1
v_call: TRBV2
clone_size: .
j_call: TRBJ1-4

cdr3_nt: TGCGCCAGCAGTCAAAACGACCTAGCGGGAGGCGAATCCTACGAGCAGTACTTC
cdr3_aa: CASSQNDLAGGESYEQYF
d_call: TRBD2
v_call: TRBV23-1
clone_size: .
j_call: TRBJ2-7

cdr3_nt: TGTGCCAGCAGCCCTTGGGGTAGCGGGAGGTCGCGAGAGACCCAGTACTTC
cdr3_aa: CASSPWGSGRSRETQYF
d_call: TRBD2
v_call: TRBV7-8
clone_size: .
j_call: TRBJ2-5

cdr3_nt: TGTGCCAGCAGCCAAGATAGATTAGAAGTAGAGACCCAGTACTTC
cdr3_aa: CASSQDRLEVETQYF
d_call: .
v_call: TRBV4-2
clone_size: .
j_call: TRBJ2-5

cdr3_nt: TGTGCCAGCAGTTTTCGAGCCCGTGGTGGAGAGACCCAGTACTTC
cdr3_aa: CASSFRARGGETQYF
d_call: .
v_call: TRBV27
clone_size: .
j_call: TRBJ2-5

cdr3_nt: TGTGCCACCAGACTCGGGACAGGGTCTGAAAAACTGTTTTTT
cdr3_aa: CATRLGTGSEKLFF
d_call: TRBD1
v_call: TRBV6-5
clone_size: .
j_call: TRBJ1-4

cdr3_nt: TGTGCCAGCAGCTTACCTGACAGGTACGAGCAGTACTTC
cdr3_aa: CASSLPDRYEQYF
d_call: .
v_call: TRBV7-9
clone_size: .
j_call: TRBJ2-7

cdr3_nt: TGTGCCAGCAGTGTTGACAGGGGGCGCTCAAACGAGCAGTACTTC
cdr3_aa: CASSVDRGRSNEQYF
d_call: TRBD1
v_call: TRBV28
clone_size: once
j_call: TRBJ2-7

cdr3_nt: TGTGCCTGGAGACGTACGGGTGCCGGAAACACCATATATTTT
cdr3_aa: CAWRRTGAGNTIYF
d_call: .
v_call: TRBV30
clone_size: .
j_call: TRBJ1-3

cdr3_nt: TGCGCCAGCAGCTCCTCGGGGACAGGGACCTACGAGCAGTACTTC
cdr3_aa: CASSSSGTGTYEQYF
d_call: TRBD1
v_call: TRBV4-1
clone_size: .
j_call: TRBJ2-7

cdr3_nt: TGTGCCAGCAGCTCCGTCTGGAGAGCAACAGATACGCAGTATTTT
cdr3_aa: CASSSVWRATDTQYF
d_call: .
v_call: TRBV5-5
clone_size: few
j_call: TRBJ2-3

cdr3_nt: TGTGCCAGCAGCTTAGGGTTTGGAGTTAGCGCAGATACGCAGTATTTT
cdr3_aa: CASSLGFGVSADTQYF
d_call: .
v_call: TRBV7-3
clone_size: .
j_call: TRBJ2-3

cdr3_nt: TGTGCCAGCAGTAACGAGTGGACAGGGGGAACAGATACGCAGTATTTT
cdr3_aa: CASSNEWTGGTDTQYF
d_call: TRBD1
v_call: TRBV2
clone_size: .
j_call: TRBJ2-3

cdr3_nt: TGCGCCAGCAGCTACAGAACCAGTCCCCCCGTCAATGAGCAGTTCTTC
cdr3_aa: CASSYRTSPPVNEQFF
d_call: .
v_call: TRBV10-1
clone_size: .
j_call: TRBJ2-1

cdr3_nt: TGTGCCAGCTCACCACTTCTCGGGAGGGGGGTGCAGTACAATGAGCAGTTCTTC
cdr3_aa: CASSPLLGRGVQYNEQFF
d_call: TRBD2
v_call: TRBV18
clone_size: .
j_call: TRBJ2-1

cdr3_nt: TGTGCCAGCAGTTTCGGGACAGAGCGCAACTACAATGAGCAGTTCTTC
cdr3_aa: CASSFGTERNYNEQFF
d_call: TRBD1
v_call: TRBV6-5
clone_size: .
j_call: TRBJ2-1

cdr3_nt: TGTGCCAGCAGTGACGGGAGGAGGAGAGAGACCCAGTACTTC
cdr3_aa: CASSDGRRRETQYF
d_call: TRBD2
v_call: TRBV2
clone_size: .
j_call: TRBJ2-5

cdr3_nt: TGTGCCAGCATTTGGCAGGGTCCAAACAATGAGCAGTTCTTC
cdr3_aa: CASIWQGPNNEQFF
d_call: .
v_call: TRBV6-1
clone_size: .
j_call: TRBJ2-1

cdr3_nt: TGTGCCAGCACGGCGGGGGGGGCGCTTCCAGATACGCAGTATTTT
cdr3_aa: CASTAGGALPDTQYF
d_call: TRBD2
v_call: TRBV5-4
clone_size: .
j_call: TRBJ2-3

cdr3_nt: TGTGCCAGCGCTCGGACTGATAACTATGGCTACACCTTC
cdr3_aa: CASARTDNYGYTF
d_call: .
v_call: TRBV6-1
clone_size: .
j_call: TRBJ1-2

cdr3_nt: TGTGCCAGCAAGGTCATACTAGCGGGAGAAAATGAGCAGTTCTTC
cdr3_aa: CASKVILAGENEQFF
d_call: TRBD2
v_call: TRBV2
clone_size: .
j_call: TRBJ2-1

cdr3_nt: TGTGCCAGCAGCCCCATGTATGGGCGCCGCTACGAGCAGTACTTC
cdr3_aa: CASSPMYGRRYEQYF
d_call: .
v_call: TRBV6-5
clone_size: .
j_call: TRBJ2-7

cdr3_nt: TGTGCCAGCGCCCCGGGACTAGCGATAGGGACCCAGTACTTC
cdr3_aa: CASAPGLAIGTQYF
d_call: TRBD2
v_call: TRBV27
clone_size: .
j_call: TRBJ2-5

cdr3_nt: TGCAGCGTTGAAAGACGGGCAGGGGCGGGGGAGCTGTTTTTT
cdr3_aa: CSVERRAGAGELFF
d_call: .
v_call: TRBV29-1
clone_size: .
j_call: TRBJ2-2

cdr3_nt: TGTGCCAGCAGATCAGGGTACAACACCGGGGAGCTGTTTTTT
cdr3_aa: CASRSGYNTGELFF
d_call: .
v_call: TRBV6-5
clone_size: .
j_call: TRBJ2-2

cdr3_nt: TGTGCCAGCAGCGCTAGCGGGAGGTTGGTAGATACGCAGTATTTT
cdr3_aa: CASSASGRLVDTQYF
d_call: TRBD2
v_call: TRBV9
clone_size: .
j_call: TRBJ2-3

cdr3_nt: TGTGCCAGCAGTAGACAGACCACAGATACGCAGTATTTT
cdr3_aa: CASSRQTTDTQYF
d_call: .
v_call: TRBV6-1
clone_size: .
j_call: TRBJ2-3

cdr3_nt: TGCGCCAGCAGCCAGATCCCGGGGTCTTACAATGAGCAGTTCTTC
cdr3_aa: CASSQIPGSYNEQFF
d_call: .
v_call: TRBV4-1
clone_size: .
j_call: TRBJ2-1

cdr3_nt: TGTGCCAGCAGACCCGGTGGAGCCTACGAGCAGTACTTC
cdr3_aa: CASRPGGAYEQYF
d_call: .
v_call: TRBV2
clone_size: .
j_call: TRBJ2-7

cdr3_nt: TGTGCCAGCAGTTACGACAGGGGCACTGAAGCTTTCTTT
cdr3_aa: CASSYDRGTEAFF
d_call: TRBD1
v_call: TRBV2
clone_size: few
j_call: TRBJ1-1

cdr3_nt: TGTGCCAGCAGCTTTCCCGGCGGCCGTGGGACAGGGGAAGACGAGCAGTACTTC
cdr3_aa: CASSFPGGRGTGEDEQYF
d_call: TRBD1
v_call: TRBV7-9
clone_size: .
j_call: TRBJ2-7

cdr3_nt: TGTGCCAGCAGCCGGGGACAGGGATCGGGCACTGAAGCTTTCTTT
cdr3_aa: CASSRGQGSGTEAFF
d_call: TRBD1
v_call: TRBV14
clone_size: once
j_call: TRBJ1-1

cdr3_nt: TGCGCCAGCAGCCGCCCAGGCGGGAGGGCGGGCGAGCAGTACTTC
cdr3_aa: CASSRPGGRAGEQYF
d_call: TRBD2
v_call: TRBV5-1
clone_size: once
j_call: TRBJ2-7

cdr3_nt: TGCGCCAGCAGCGGGATAACTAGCGGGAGGGCCACTTACGAGCAGTACTTC
cdr3_aa: CASSGITSGRATYEQYF
d_call: TRBD2
v_call: TRBV5-1
clone_size: .
j_call: TRBJ2-7

cdr3_nt: TGTGCTAGCGTTATCTCATGCGGGATGCTGTTCGGTGGGAGCTTCTACAATGAGCAGTTCTTC
cdr3_aa: CASVISCGMLFGGSFYNEQFF
d_call: .
v_call: TRBV12-5
clone_size: .
j_call: TRBJ2-1

cdr3_nt: TGTGCCAGCAGTGAAGGGGAGGGCGCAGGCGAGCAGTACTTC
cdr3_aa: CASSEGEGAGEQYF
d_call: TRBD2
v_call: TRBV2
clone_size: .
j_call: TRBJ2-7